This note documents a single TCR beta chain sequence. The source of the sample is a study of identical twins. TCRdb reprocessed the 5' RACE reads with MiXCR, giving one entry per CDR3 protein. The table has some 1,700,000 distinct CDR3 sequences, under 35% seen once. The germline CDR1 and CDR2 sequences are DFQATT and SNEGSKA (reference sequence). Unmatched junction bases numbered 4, after V lost 2 bases and J lost 7 bases. This CDR3 has 15 amino acids. The TCR originated in a newborn girl in good health. The gene calls are TRBV20-1 and TRBJ2-1; 14 bases fit TRBD2. Specimen: cord blood. CDR3 sequence: CSARPTSGRVNEQFF. The CDR3 DNA follows: TGCAGTGCTAGACCGACTAGCGGGAGGGTGAATGAGCAGTTCTTC.